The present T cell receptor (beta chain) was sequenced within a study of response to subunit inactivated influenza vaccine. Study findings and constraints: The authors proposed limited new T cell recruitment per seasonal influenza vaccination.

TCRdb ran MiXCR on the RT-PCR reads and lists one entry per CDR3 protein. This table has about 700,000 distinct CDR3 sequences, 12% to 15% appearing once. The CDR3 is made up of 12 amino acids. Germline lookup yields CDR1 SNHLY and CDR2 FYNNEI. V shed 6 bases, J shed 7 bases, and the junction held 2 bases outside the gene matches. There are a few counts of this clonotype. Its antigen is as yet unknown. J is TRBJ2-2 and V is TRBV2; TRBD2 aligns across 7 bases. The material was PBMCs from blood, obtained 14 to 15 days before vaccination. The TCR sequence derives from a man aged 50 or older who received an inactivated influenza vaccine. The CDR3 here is CASSGGIGELFF. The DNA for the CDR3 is TGTGCCAGCAGCGGGGGGATCGGGGAGCTGTTTTTT.